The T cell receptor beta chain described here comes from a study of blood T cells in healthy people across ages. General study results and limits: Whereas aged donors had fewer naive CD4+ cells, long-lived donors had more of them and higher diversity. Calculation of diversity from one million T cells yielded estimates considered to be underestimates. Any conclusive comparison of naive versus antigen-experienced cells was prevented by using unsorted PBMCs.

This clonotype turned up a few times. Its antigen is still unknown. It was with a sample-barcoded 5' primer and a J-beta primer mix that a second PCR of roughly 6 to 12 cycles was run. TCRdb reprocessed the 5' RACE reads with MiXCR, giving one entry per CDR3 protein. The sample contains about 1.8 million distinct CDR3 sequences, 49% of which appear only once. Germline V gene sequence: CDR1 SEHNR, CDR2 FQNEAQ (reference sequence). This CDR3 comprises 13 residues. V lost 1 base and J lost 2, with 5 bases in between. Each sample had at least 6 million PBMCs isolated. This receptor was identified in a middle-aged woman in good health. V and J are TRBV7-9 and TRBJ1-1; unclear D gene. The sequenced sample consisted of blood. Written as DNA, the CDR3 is TGTGCCAGCAGCTTAGACCAAAACACTGAAGCTTTCTTT. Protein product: CASSLDQNTEAFF.